Given below is one TCR beta chain in context. The antigen it binds to is not known. No base-level quality is on record; no much larger clone is a single base apart. The immunoSEQ Assay, a bias-controlled multiplex PCR, was used to amplify TCRbeta CDR3 regions from genomic DNA. On the authors' methods: The number of nucleated cells in each sample was estimated from the amplification of reference gene primers within the assay. To quantify the absolute abundance of each unique TCRbeta CDR3 rearrangement, sequence reads were collapsed and filtered. For each sample, productive Simpson clonality was calculated as the square root of Simpson's diversity index over productive rearrangements. As stored in TCRdb, this immuneACCESS dataset retains in-frame rearrangements with V and J assigned. A fraction of the clones does not appear; measured against another copy, unresolved V genes explain less than half of the discrepancy, and the remainder lacks a known reason. That table furnishes V, J and clone size, whereas the DNA furnished D and trimming. The sample data list over 150,000 clones, and approximately 90% of these were observed just once. The ten largest clones take up over 9% of the sample.

In Seattle, one collaborating source enrolled patients while the infection was active and tracked those patients longitudinally over the course of disease. Whole blood was collected in K2EDTA tubes by collaborating institutions according to the institutions' own protocols. For TCRbeta analysis, collaborators shipped samples as frozen whole blood, isolated PBMCs, or DNA extracted from either of those sample types. The germline ends are 15 bases apart after V is trimmed by 6 bases and J by 4 bases. CDR1 and CDR2 were assigned from the germline V gene as SNHLY and FYNNEI. The CDR3 sequence holds 14 residues, the cysteine and phenylalanine included. Only CDR3 DNA remains: 42 bases, in frame from the first base. This sample stems from a study of blood T cell repertoires in COVID-19 (dated by TCRdb to 2020 to 2021). At the level of the whole study: Samples from collaborators originated in the United States, Italy and Spain and spanned both the acute and convalescent phases of COVID-19. The prospective study material was composed of cDNA or gDNA derived from T cells, B-cell-depleted T cells, or PBMCs. A freely available public database, intended as a resource for researchers studying the immune response to SARS-CoV-2, is where the repertoires were released. Samples came from the ongoing ImmuneRACE study (first 160 participants) plus 1,254 subjects from 6 global collaborators. Sample metadata almost always included a de-identified subject ID, COVID-19 status, age in years and sex. Where available, HLA class I and class II types were taken from metadata supplied by the sample provider and were not determined by assay-based typing. Subjects who had been exposed to COVID-19, were actively infected with it, or had recovered from it provided the deeply sampled blood TCRbeta repertoires that made up the dataset. Overall study outcomes, separate from this receptor: How much clinical and demographic metadata was included differed by source and by participant, and the metadata was provided uncurated.

Here the chain combines TRBV2 and TRBJ1-1; the D segment could be TRBD1, given 6 matching bases. The clonotype was recovered from a woman in her seventies with COVID-19, enrolled during active disease. The sequenced sample was peripheral blood. The nucleotides read TGTGCCAGCAGAGTACAGGGCCTAGGCACTGAAGCTTTCTTT. It encodes CASRVQGLGTEAFF.